This entry lists 23 T cell receptor beta chains sequenced from one sample in a study of T cell responses to AZD1222 COVID-19 vaccine. Sequencing was performed with immunoSEQ multiplex PCR; in TCRdb, only in-frame clones are kept and a portion is missing. The table includes about 130,000 clones, 85% detected once. Sequencing used peripheral blood, obtained 28 days after the second dose of the MenACWY control vaccine. Receptors originate from an adult who received the MenACWY meningococcal vaccine as a control.

CDR3 nucleotide sequence: TGTGCCAGCAGCTTGCGGACTGACTACGAGCAGTACTTC. This sequence encodes CASSLRTDYEQYF. The V and J genes are TRBV11-3 and TRBJ2-7, with a weak D call TRBD2 (5 bases). The CDR3 spans 13 residues. V dropped 3 bases and J dropped 3 bases, with 9 bases sitting between them. Germline CDR1 SGHNT, CDR2 YENEEA. Full variable domain (rest looked up from reference TRBV11-3 and TRBJ2-7): EAGVVQSPRYKIIEKKQPVAFWCNPISGHNTLYWYLQNLGQGPELLIRYENEEAVDDSQLPKDRFSAERLKGVDSTLKIQPAELGDSAVYLCASSLRTDYEQYFGPGTRLTVT.

The chain combines TRBV18 with TRBJ1-1; D is uncertain. Germline CDR1 reads KGHSH; CDR2 reads LQKENI. The V gene lost 1 base and the J gene lost 0 bases, with 3 bases spanning the gap. The CDR3 consists of 13 residues. CDR3 sequence reads: CASSPLVNTEAFF. In nucleotides, the CDR3 is TGTGCCAGCTCACCACTTGTGAACACTGAAGCTTTCTTT. Variable domain in full (rest from reference TRBV18 and TRBJ1-1): NAGVMQNPRHLVRRRGQEARLRCSPMKGHSHVYWYRQLPEEGLKFMVYLQKENIIDESGMPKERFSAEFPKEGPSILRIQQVVRGDSAAYFCASSPLVNTEAFFGQGTRLTVV.

The CDR3 here is CASSPRTIQETQYF. The CDR3 bases are TGTGCCAGCTCACCGAGGACTATACAAGAGACCCAGTACTTC. The genes are TRBV18 and TRBJ2-5; weak D call: TRBD2 (6 bases). The CDR3 has 14 amino acids. V lost 3 bases and J lost 2, with 10 bases in between. Per the germline V gene, CDR1 is KGHSH and CDR2 is LQKENI.

The chain employs TRBV6-5 and TRBJ1-1; 7 nucleotides align to TRBD1. The CDR3 runs 12 residues. Per the germline V gene, CDR1 is MNHEY and CDR2 is SVGAGI. Germline trimming cut 9 bases from V and 1 base from J; bases unmatched to any gene: 2. CDR3 residues: CARDRANTEAFF. CDR3 DNA sequence: TGTGCCAGAGACAGGGCGAACACTGAAGCTTTCTTT.

The V gene is TRBV29-1, the J gene TRBJ2-1; TRBD1 matches at 9 bases. The germline gives CDR1 SQVTM, CDR2 ANQGSEA. J gave up 12 bases and V 3 bases, and 15 bases lay outside the gene matches. The CDR3 length is 15 residues. The CDR3 is CSVDTGTGLTMRQFF. The CDR3 DNA reads as TGCAGCGTTGACACCGGGACAGGGCTAACAATGAGGCAGTTCTTC.

The gene calls are TRBV10-3 and TRBJ1-1; 8 bases are shared with TRBD1. Losses at the gene ends were 2 bases for V and 1 base for J; bases not matched to a gene: 6. This CDR3 spans 16 amino acids. From germline, CDR1 is ENHRY and CDR2 SYGVKD. The CDR3 bases are TGTGCCATCAGTGAGCACAGGGGGGAACCGAACACTGAAGCTTTCTTT. Translating gives CAISEHRGEPNTEAFF.

The chain employs TRBV24-1 and TRBJ1-2; TRBD1 is a possible D gene (6 bases). The CDR3 sequence is 13 residues long. Germline loops: CDR1 KGHDR, CDR2 SFDVKD. V lost 9 bases, J lost 6 bases, and 16 bases lay in between. This CDR3 reads CATEGGGGNGYTF. CDR3 in DNA: TGTGCCACCGAGGGAGGGGGAGGAAATGGCTACACCTTC.

This rearrangement joins TRBV6-1 to TRBJ1-4; D call uncertain. The V and J ends lost 3 bases and 7 bases respectively, with 15 bases between them. Germline CDR1 is MNHNS and CDR2 is SASEGT. This CDR3 spans 15 amino acids. The CDR3 spells CASSDPAVSGEKLFF. CDR3 in DNA: TGTGCCAGCAGTGACCCAGCGGTCTCGGGTGAAAAACTGTTTTTT.

The chain employs TRBV27 and TRBJ1-2, with 10 bases that match TRBD1. The CDR3 runs 13 residues. The trim removed 6 bases at V and 4 bases at J, leaving 2 bases unmatched. Germline CDR1 reads MNHEY; CDR2 reads SMNVEV (reference sequence). The chain's CDR3 is CASSRDRGYGYTF. CDR3 coding DNA: TGTGCCAGCAGCCGGGACAGGGGCTATGGCTACACCTTC.

The rearrangement links TRBV7-9 to TRBJ1-1; possible D gene TRBD1, 5 bases. CDR1 and CDR2 (germline): SEHNR, FQNEAQ (reference sequence). Trimming took off 4 bases at V and 7 bases at J, with 16 bases between the two ends. The CDR3 totals 14 residues. CDR3 nucleotide sequence: TGTGCCAGCAGCTCGACACGGGACCGGGATGAAGCTTTCTTT. Its translation is CASSSTRDRDEAFF.

CDR3 residues: CASSLGGTDHGYTF. CDR3 bases: TGTGCCAGCAGCTTAGGGGGTACAGATCATGGCTACACCTTC. V gene TRBV7-2 combines with J gene TRBJ1-2; D not certain. The CDR3 has 14 amino acids. Per germline, CDR1 SGHTA and CDR2 FQGNSA. V was clipped by 1 base and J by 6 bases, with 12 bases between them.

Written as DNA, the CDR3 is TGCGCCAGCAGCTTGGAGGGCAGGGCGAGCACCGGGGAGCTGTTTTTT. Protein sequence: CASSLEGRASTGELFF. This chain joins TRBV5-1 and TRBJ2-2; possibly TRBD1 for D (5 bases). The V end was cut by 0 bases, the J end by 4 bases, with 13 bases between. The CDR3 spans 16 residues. Germline V lookup: CDR1 SGHRS, CDR2 YFSETQ.

The V call is TRBV6-6, the J call TRBJ2-3; 8 nucleotides agree with TRBD2. The CDR3 length is 15 residues. Germline-derived CDR1 and CDR2 are MNHNY and SVGAGI (reference sequence). Trimming at V came to 5 bases and at J to 1 base, leaving 5 bases not matched to a gene. The CDR3, as DNA: TGTGCCAGCAGTATGCTACTAGCGGGCACAGATACGCAGTATTTT. This gives the protein CASSMLLAGTDTQYF.

This chain joins TRBV28 and TRBJ1-1; D is unclear. Trimming stripped 2 bases from V and 1 base from J, with 5 bases between. The length of the CDR3 is 13 residues. Germline loops: CDR1 MDHEN, CDR2 SYDVKM. This CDR3 reads CASSLNKNTEAFF. In DNA, the CDR3 is TGTGCCAGCAGTTTAAACAAGAACACTGAAGCTTTCTTT.

This clone has only a few counts. At the DNA level, this CDR3 is encoded by other sequences in the same sample as well. V gene TRBV28 combines with J gene TRBJ1-2, with unresolved D. V was pared by 5 bases and J by 4 bases, with 8 bases between. This CDR3 comprises 12 residues. CDR1 is MDHEN, CDR2 SYDVKM, per germline. The CDR3 DNA is TGTGCCAGCAGTCTGCGGCTCTATGGCTACACCTTC. Its translation is CASSLRLYGYTF.

This clone was counted a single time. The rearrangement uses TRBV5-1 and TRBJ2-1, with D maybe TRBD2 (7 bases). The V gene lost 2 bases and the J gene lost 0 bases, with 15 bases spanning the gap. The CDR3 extends over 17 amino acids. Looked up from germline, CDR1 is SGHRS and CDR2 is YFSETQ. The CDR3 nucleotides read TGCGCCAGCAGCTTAGGCGGGGGCCATAGCTCCTACAATGAGCAGTTCTTC. This gives the protein CASSLGGGHSSYNEQFF.

The rearrangement uses TRBV10-1 and TRBJ2-7, with D perhaps TRBD1 (5 bases). Germline V CDR1 and CDR2: WNHNN, SYGVQD (reference sequence). The CDR3 is 13 amino acids. V was trimmed by 2 bases and J by 7 bases, leaving 12 bases between them. The chain's CDR3 is CASSESRVREQYV. The CDR3 DNA is TGCGCCAGCAGTGAGAGCAGGGTTCGGGAGCAGTACGTC.

The chain has TRBV5-5 and TRBJ2-3; perhaps TRBD2 as D (6 bases). Germline V gene lookup returns CDR1 SGHKS and CDR2 YYEKEE (reference sequence). Trimming removed 6 bases at V and 1 base at J, with 9 bases between. The CDR3 length is 13 residues. CDR3 DNA sequence: TGTGCCAGCAACCAGCGGGGCACAGATACGCAGTATTTT. As protein: CASNQRGTDTQYF.

The V gene is TRBV6-5, the J gene TRBJ1-2, with D uncertain. In germline, CDR1 is MNHEY, CDR2 SVGAGI. The CDR3 sequence is 15 residues long. V was trimmed by 0 bases and J by 0 bases, leaving 8 bases between them. CDR3 DNA: TGTGCCAGCAGTTACTCGGCCGGAGCTAACTATGGCTACACCTTC. Its protein is CASSYSAGANYGYTF.

The J gene is TRBJ1-6, the V gene TRBV3-1 (or the pseudogene TRBV3-2), with D possibly matching TRBD1 (5 bases). V lost 0 bases and J 10 bases, leaving 16 bases between the germline ends. Germline loops: CDR1 LGHDT, CDR2 YNNKEL (reference sequence). The CDR3 is 16 residues long. The DNA of the CDR3 is TGTGCCAGCAGCCAAGAAATGGGACTTAAAGGGTCACCCCTCCACTTT. Protein: CASSQEMGLKGSPLHF.

CDR3 DNA sequence: TGTGCCAGCCAATCCGGGCCCCTCACGCCTGAAGCTTTCTTT. Translation gives CASQSGPLTPEAFF. This sequence joins TRBV5-5 and TRBJ1-1; D not resolved. Trimming pared 7 bases from V and 6 bases from J, leaving 19 bases between. This CDR3 spans 14 amino acids. Germline lookup yields CDR1 SGHKS and CDR2 YYEKEE (reference sequence).

This chain connects TRBV19 to TRBJ1-1; unclear D gene. This CDR3 region has 15 residues. Germline loops: CDR1 LNHDA, CDR2 SQIVND (reference sequence). Trimming removed 6 bases at V and 1 base at J, with 15 bases between. The CDR3 loop is CASRKDKDSNTEAFF. The CDR3 nucleotides read TGTGCCAGTAGGAAGGATAAAGACTCGAACACTGAAGCTTTCTTT.

V and J are TRBV10-1 and TRBJ1-1, with 7 bases that match TRBD1. There are 15 residues in the CDR3. The germline V gene has CDR1 WNHNN and CDR2 SYGVQD (reference sequence). With 0 bases clipped from V and 7 bases from J, the junction kept 8 bases outside the gene matches. In nucleotides, the CDR3 is TGCGCCAGCAGTGAGTCCCTTGGAGGGGGCGGTGAAGCTTTCTTT. It translates to CASSESLGGGGEAFF.